Described below is a single TCR beta chain sequence and its context. Its target is not known. The data derive from a study of Ad26.COV2.S vaccination and SARS-CoV-2 variants. The study's findings and limits: Comparable non-spike TCR breadth was observed in vaccine and placebo recipients.

TCRdb's copy holds only in-frame clones and misses some; the assay was immunoSEQ multiplex PCR. The repertoire holds some 420,000 clones, with approximately 88% as singletons. Treatment denoted: over 15 received Ad26.COV2.S at low or high dose, single or two shots; 5 received placebo; per-sample allocation not given. All samples were drawn on day 63, counting from the first vaccine or placebo injection. The receptor comes from a person aged 18-60 years who received the Ad26.COV2.S COVID-19 vaccine or a placebo. Sequenced material: peripheral blood, taken in a trial of Ad26.COV2.S vaccine versus placebo.

CDR3: CASSPTSYGNYEQYF. The DNA of the CDR3 is TGTGCCAGCAGCCCAACTTCCTACGGCAACTACGAGCAGTACTTC. The J gene is TRBJ2-7, the V gene TRBV11-2; D not resolved. Trimming pared 5 bases from V and 3 bases from J, leaving 17 bases between. The germline V gene encodes CDR1 SGHAT and CDR2 FQNNGV. This CDR3 has 15 residues.